What follows are 20 T cell receptor beta chains derived from one specimen sequenced in a study of T cells in Graves' hyperthyroidism and ophthalmopathy. TCR beta CDR3 regions were amplified from RNA. A set of HTBI primers served as the primers for a first-round RT-PCR of the TCR CDR3. TCRdb re-derived calls from the multiplex PCR reads in MiXCR, one entry per CDR3 protein. The table has some 350,000 distinct CDR3 sequences, 15% to 20% seen once; the top ten hold about 4%. Sequences were obtained from blood. Every receptor here comes from a woman between 18 and 29 years old with Graves' hyperthyroidism.

This clonotype was counted many times. CDR3 amino acids: CSARILNTEAFF. The CDR3 nucleotides are TGCAGTGCTAGAATTCTGAACACTGAAGCTTTCTTT. The J gene is TRBJ1-1, the V gene TRBV20-1; D uncertain. CDR1 and CDR2 from the germline V gene are DFQATT and SNEGSKA (reference sequence). The CDR3 is 12 residues long. V lost 2 bases, J lost 0 bases, and 4 bases lay in between.

This clonotype was counted at least ten times. The chain carries TRBV2 and TRBJ2-2; no clear D gene. V was cut by 6 bases and J by 3 bases, with 14 bases left in between. The germline gives CDR1 SNHLY, CDR2 FYNNEI. The CDR3 covers 15 residues. The DNA for the CDR3 is TGTGCCAGCAGGCCTCGAACGGGCGACACCGGGGAGCTGTTTTTT. It specifies CASRPRTGDTGELFF.

This clonotype was seen a handful of times. The gene calls are TRBV15 and TRBJ1-3, with unresolved D. Germline V lookup: CDR1 LNHNV, CDR2 YYDKDF (reference sequence). CDR3 length equals 12 residues. Trimming shortened V by 8 bases and J by 9 bases, and 14 bases separated the two germline ends. The CDR3 region is CATFYEGVTIYF. The DNA for the CDR3 is TGTGCCACCTTTTACGAAGGCGTCACCATATATTTT.

The chain carries TRBV13 and TRBJ1-1; possible D gene TRBD1, 5 bases. CDR1 is PRHDT and CDR2 is FYEKMQ in the germline V gene (reference sequence). V gave up 0 bases and J gave up 8 bases, with 13 bases separating them. CDR3 length: 14 amino acids. CDR3 loop: CASSLGTEVPEAFF. CDR3 nucleotides: TGTGCCAGCAGCTTAGGGACAGAAGTTCCCGAAGCTTTCTTT.

This clonotype came up many times. CDR3 region: CAWSVRQNTEAFF. The DNA of the CDR3 is TGTGCCTGGAGTGTACGACAGAACACTGAAGCTTTCTTT. The V gene is TRBV30, the J gene TRBJ1-1; D is ambiguous. This CDR3 contains 13 residues. In germline, CDR1 is GTSNPN, CDR2 SVGIG (reference sequence). V was pared by 0 bases and J by 1 base, with 6 bases between.

Many counts were recorded for this clonotype. The genes are TRBV6-4 and TRBJ2-2, with 11 bases aligning to TRBD2. V dropped 10 bases and J dropped 0; count of bases not matched to a gene: 10. Germline V lookup: CDR1 MRHNA, CDR2 SNTAGT. This CDR3 region has 17 residues. CDR3 residues: CATRTSGFFANTGELFF. The CDR3 coding sequence is TGTGCCACCCGGACTAGCGGGTTCTTCGCGAACACCGGGGAGCTGTTTTTT.

This clonotype was found a few times. The chain couples TRBV18 to TRBJ1-3; D gene uncertain. This CDR3 region has 17 residues. V dropped 3 bases and J dropped 0 bases, with 15 bases sitting between them. The germline gives CDR1 KGHSH, CDR2 LQKENI. The CDR3 DNA is TGTGCCAGCTCACCTTACCCTGACCGGAGCTCTGGAAACACCATATATTTT. Translated: CASSPYPDRSSGNTIYF. Based on the CDR3 plus reference TRBV18 and TRBJ1-3, the full variable domain is NAGVMQNPRHLVRRRGQEARLRCSPMKGHSHVYWYRQLPEEGLKFMVYLQKENIIDESGMPKERFSAEFPKEGPSILRIQQVVRGDSAAYFCASSPYPDRSSGNTIYFGEGSWLTVV.

This clonotype appeared many times. This sequence joins TRBV11-2 and TRBJ2-5, with D perhaps matching TRBD2 (5 bases). Germline V CDR1 and CDR2: SGHAT, FQNNGV. The CDR3 spans 14 residues. V lost 7 bases, J lost 2 bases, and 14 bases lay in between. The chain's CDR3 is CASKPTGLQETQYF. As DNA, the CDR3 is TGTGCCAGCAAGCCAACGGGATTACAAGAGACCCAGTACTTC.

This clonotype showed up many times. This chain connects TRBV6-2 or TRBV6-3 to TRBJ2-7, with 11 bases lining up with TRBD2. Trimming removed 5 bases from V and 5 bases from J; junction bases left unmatched: 20. The CDR3 runs to 19 residues. The germline V gene encodes CDR1 MNHEY and CDR2 SVGEGT. CDR3 loop: CASSPHSGGATRGKDEQYF. CDR3 coding DNA: TGTGCCAGCAGTCCTCATAGCGGGGGGGCCACTCGAGGAAAGGACGAGCAGTACTTC.

This clonotype counts as medium-sized. The chain employs TRBV6-5 and TRBJ2-7, with 8 bases fitting TRBD2. With V trimmed by 3 bases and J by 5 bases, 9 bases remained unmatched. From germline, CDR1 is MNHEY and CDR2 SVGAGI. The CDR3 is 15 amino acids. This chain's CDR3 is CASSYPGGAFDEQYF. The CDR3 DNA is TGTGCCAGCAGTTATCCCGGGGGGGCATTCGACGAGCAGTACTTC.

As for this clonotype: The junction and the germline gene differ at one end; a read error may be behind it. J is TRBJ2-4 and V is TRBV20-1; either TRBD1 or TRBD2 may supply D (5 bases each). Germline V lookup: CDR1 DFQATT, CDR2 SNEGSKA (reference sequence). This CDR3 region has 12 residues. CDR3 protein: CSAGVGKNIKYF. DNA for the CDR3: TGCAGTGCGGGGGTAGGCAAAAACATTAAGTACTTC.

The sample holds many counts of this clonotype. J is TRBJ1-1 and V is TRBV2, with D unresolved. V was cut by 6 bases and J by 0 bases, with 11 bases left in between. This CDR3 is built from 14 residues. The germline CDR1 and CDR2 sequences are SNHLY and FYNNEI. CDR3 in DNA: TGTGCCAGCAGAAATGGGCCCTTGAACACTGAAGCTTTCTTT. Translated: CASRNGPLNTEAFF.

This clonotype was detected ten times or more. CDR3 residues: CASGGRNYGYTF. The CDR3 DNA reads TGTGCCAGCGGTGGCAGGAACTATGGCTACACCTTC. The gene calls are TRBV28 and TRBJ1-2; D not resolved. Trimming shortened V by 8 bases and J by 2 bases, and 9 bases separated the two germline ends. The CDR3 is made up of 12 amino acids. Germline V gene lookup returns CDR1 MDHEN and CDR2 SYDVKM.

In this sample, this clonotype turned up a few times. V is TRBV12-3 or TRBV12-4 and J is TRBJ1-2; 10 nucleotides align to TRBD1. V was clipped by 11 bases and J by 5 bases; unmatched bases: 5. CDR3 size: 12 residues. CDR3 sequence: CAGRDRGYGYTF. CDR3 nucleotides: TGTGCCGGACGGGACAGGGGATATGGCTACACCTTC.

This clonotype was seen repeatedly, ten times or more. The V gene is TRBV7-9, the J gene TRBJ1-1, with TRBD1 as a possible D gene (6 bases). V was shortened by 5 bases and J by 8 bases, with 12 bases between the two germline ends. The CDR3 runs to 12 residues. CDR1 is SEHNR, CDR2 FQNEAQ, per germline (reference sequence). The CDR3 DNA reads TGTGCCAGCAGCCCTGGGACACCCGAAGCTTTCTTT. It codes for CASSPGTPEAFF.

This rearrangement joins TRBV3-1 to TRBJ1-6; D is undetermined. The length of the CDR3 is 14 residues. V was trimmed by 0 bases and J by 7 bases, leaving 7 bases between them. Looked up from germline, CDR1 is LGHDT and CDR2 is YNNKEL (reference sequence). The CDR3 sequence is CASSQDLENSPLHF. Written as DNA, the CDR3 is TGTGCCAGCAGCCAAGACTTAGAGAATTCACCCCTCCACTTT.

This clonotype was picked up many times. CDR3 bases: TGTGCCAGCACTGAGACAGGGGGCACTGAAGCTTTCTTT. It translates to CASTETGGTEAFF. This chain joins TRBV6-1 and TRBJ1-1; 9 bases fit TRBD1. After removal of 7 bases from V and 4 bases from J, the junction contained 4 bases not matched to a gene. The CDR3 is 13 residues long. Germline CDR1 and CDR2: MNHNS and SASEGT.

The chain couples TRBV12-3 or TRBV12-4 to TRBJ1-3; a possible D gene is TRBD1 (5 bases). The germline V and J ends were trimmed by 3 bases and 0 bases, with 9 bases remaining between them. The CDR3 is 15 amino acids. CDR3 amino acids: CASSFSTGSGNTIYF. CDR3 bases: TGTGCCAGCAGTTTTAGCACAGGCTCTGGAAACACCATATATTTT.

This clonotype was seen only a few times. V is TRBV5-1 and J is TRBJ2-7, with 12 bases that match TRBD2. CDR1 and CDR2 (germline): SGHRS, YFSETQ. With 1 base clipped from V and 2 bases from J, the junction kept 10 bases outside the gene matches. The CDR3 spans 18 residues. The chain's CDR3 is CASSLIWTSGAQTYEQYF. The CDR3 DNA sequence: TGCGCCAGCAGCTTGATATGGACTAGCGGGGCCCAAACCTACGAGCAGTACTTC.

This clonotype was seen a handful of times. The V and J genes are TRBV18 and TRBJ1-2, with D possibly being TRBD1 (5 bases). Germline values: CDR1 KGHSH, CDR2 LQKENI. The CDR3 is 11 amino acids. Here the CDR3 DNA reads TGTGTCTCGTGGGGGGACGATGGCTACACCTTC. This translates into CVSWGDDGYTF.